One sample yielded the 28 T cell receptor beta chains listed below, sequenced in a study of blood T cell repertoires in COVID-19. This table comes from immunoSEQ multiplex PCR, and its TCRdb copy is limited to in-frame clones, with some not included. The repertoire includes a few hundred thousand clones, about 83% of them detected once, and roughly 9.4% sits in the top ten. The sample was PBMCs or T cells enriched from blood (not recorded which). The receptors come from a woman between 50 and 59 years old who had recovered from COVID-19.

This chain uses TRBV7-3 with TRBJ2-1, with TRBD2 matching over 7 bases. From germline, CDR1 is SGHTA and CDR2 FQGTGA. The CDR3 is made up of 14 amino acids. The junction had 10 bases not matched to a gene; V was cut back by 6 bases and J by 8 bases. This chain's CDR3 is CASSPTTSWHEQFF. Here the CDR3 DNA reads TGTGCCAGCAGTCCTACGACTAGCTGGCATGAGCAGTTCTTC.

The V gene is TRBV28, the J gene TRBJ2-7; 9 positions agree with TRBD1. The CDR3 contains 16 residues. Per the germline V gene, CDR1 is MDHEN and CDR2 is SYDVKM. Trimming cost V 6 bases and J 1 base; bases outside gene matches: 10. The CDR3, as DNA: TGTGCCAGCAGCCTTCCAGGGACAGGGAGTTCCTACGAGCAGTACTTC. Protein: CASSLPGTGSSYEQYF.

This chain joins TRBV2 and TRBJ2-2; 7 nucleotides match TRBD1. Looked up from germline, CDR1 is SNHLY and CDR2 is FYNNEI. V dropped 6 bases and J dropped 4; count of bases not matched to a gene: 2. This CDR3 is built from 13 residues. CDR3: CASRAGGTGELFF. The CDR3 DNA is TGTGCCAGCAGGGCAGGGGGCACCGGGGAGCTGTTTTTT.

The V call is TRBV3-1 (or the pseudogene TRBV3-2), the J call TRBJ1-2; no reliable D call. CDR1 is LGHDT, CDR2 YNNKEL, per germline (reference sequence). The CDR3 sequence is 13 residues long. The V gene lost 1 base and the J gene lost 4 bases, with 7 bases spanning the gap. CDR3 region: CASSQGETYGYTF. The CDR3 DNA reads TGTGCCAGCAGCCAAGGCGAAACCTATGGCTACACCTTC.

V is TRBV3-1 (or the pseudogene TRBV3-2) and J is TRBJ2-1; 12 bases are shared with TRBD2. V was pared by 4 bases and J by 3 bases, with 7 bases of the junction left unmatched. CDR3 length: 17 residues. Germline CDR1 LGHDT, CDR2 YNNKEL (reference sequence). The CDR3 coding sequence is TGTGCCAGCAGCCGGACTAGCGGGGCGAGTTTCTACAATGAGCAGTTCTTC. Its protein is CASSRTSGASFYNEQFF.

The V gene is TRBV10-3, the J gene TRBJ1-2; TRBD1 aligns across 9 bases. The germline V gene has CDR1 ENHRY and CDR2 SYGVKD. There are 14 residues in the CDR3. The junction had 6 bases not matched to a gene; V was cut back by 4 bases and J by 6 bases. DNA for the CDR3: TGTGCCATCAGTGGGGGACAGGGTCAACATGGCTACACCTTC. Translation: CAISGGQGQHGYTF.

The chain uses TRBV7-9 and TRBJ2-7; tentative D call: TRBD2 (6 bases). The CDR3 is 14 amino acids. Germline lookup yields CDR1 SEHNR and CDR2 FQNEAQ (reference sequence). With 5 bases removed from V and 5 bases from J, the gap between germline ends came to 16 bases. CDR3 DNA: TGTGCCAGCAGCGCCAGCGGGTCGACTCACGAGCAGTACTTC. It is translated as CASSASGSTHEQYF.

This sequence joins TRBV3-1 (or the pseudogene TRBV3-2) and TRBJ1-1, with 7 bases lining up with TRBD1. The length of the CDR3 is 14 residues. Per germline, CDR1 LGHDT and CDR2 YNNKEL (reference sequence). The V gene end was trimmed by 5 bases and the J gene end by 1 base; junction bases not matched to a gene: 4. CDR3: CASSAGQKNTEAFF. Here the CDR3 DNA reads TGTGCCAGCAGCGCGGGACAGAAGAACACTGAAGCTTTCTTT.

The chain carries TRBV10-3 and TRBJ2-3, with D perhaps matching TRBD1 (6 bases). V lost 6 bases and J lost 4, with 14 bases in between. The CDR3 contains 14 residues. Looked up from germline, CDR1 is ENHRY and CDR2 is SYGVKD. The CDR3 DNA follows: TGTGCCATCAGGGTAGGACAGTCAGCAGATACGCAGTATTTT. This gives the protein CAIRVGQSADTQYF.

This clone was detected only a few times. The rearrangement links TRBV27 to TRBJ2-4; 8 nucleotides agree with TRBD2. The ends lost 5 bases at V and 1 base at J; junction bases unmatched: 4. From germline, CDR1 is MNHEY and CDR2 SMNVEV (reference sequence). This CDR3 comprises 15 residues. CDR3 sequence (DNA): TGTGCCAGCAGTCCCCCGGGAGGGGCCAAAAACATTCAGTACTTC. Encoded protein: CASSPPGGAKNIQYF.

V usage is TRBV7-6 and J usage is TRBJ2-1; a weak D match, TRBD1 (6 bases). Trimming removed 5 bases at V and 7 bases at J, with 15 bases between. CDR1 and CDR2 from the germline V gene are SGHVS and FNYEAQ. This CDR3 spans 14 amino acids. CDR3 sequence: CASSRALQGNEQFF. The CDR3 coding sequence is TGTGCCAGCAGCCGTGCCCTACAGGGAAATGAGCAGTTCTTC.

This clone was seen only once. The rearrangement uses TRBV7-8 and TRBJ1-3, with D possibly matching TRBD1 (6 bases). The V gene's germline CDR1 is SGHVS and CDR2 FQNEAQ. V shed 5 bases and J shed 3 bases, with 11 bases lying between them. The CDR3 runs 14 residues. The CDR3 DNA follows: TGTGCCAGCAGCCCAGGGGCGATTGGAAACACCATATATTTT. This sequence encodes CASSPGAIGNTIYF.

The chain is built from TRBV7-6 and TRBJ2-6; D is possibly TRBD1 (6 bases). The CDR3 runs to 17 residues. Trimming shortened V by 1 base and J by 0 bases, and 10 bases separated the two germline ends. The germline CDR1 and CDR2 sequences are SGHVS and FNYEAQ. The CDR3 spells CASSLGTAVSGANVLTF. The DNA for the CDR3 is TGTGCCAGCAGCTTAGGGACAGCCGTCTCTGGGGCCAACGTCCTGACTTTC.

The chain is built from TRBV5-1 and TRBJ2-3, with 9 bases fitting TRBD1. The CDR3 loop spans 14 amino acids. Per the germline V gene, CDR1 is SGHRS and CDR2 is YFSETQ. J gave up 3 bases and V 4 bases, and 3 bases lay outside the gene matches. DNA for the CDR3: TGCGCCAGCAGCGGACAGGGGAGGACAGATACGCAGTATTTT. Encoded protein: CASSGQGRTDTQYF.

The chain is built from TRBV29-1 and TRBJ2-3; D unresolved. There are 14 residues in the CDR3. The V end was cut by 3 bases, the J end by 1 base, with 11 bases between. Germline V gene data show CDR1 as SQVTM and CDR2 as ANQGSEA. CDR3 region: CSVDRGRGTDTQYF. The CDR3 DNA follows: TGCAGCGTTGACCGAGGCCGTGGCACAGATACGCAGTATTTT.

A single count supports this clone. The chain links TRBV9 to TRBJ2-7, with TRBD1 matching 9 bases. CDR1 is SGDLS and CDR2 is YYNGEE in the germline V gene. The CDR3 runs to 15 residues. V shed 3 bases, J shed 3 bases, and the junction held 7 bases outside the gene matches. The CDR3 protein is CASSATGTGFYEQYF. In nucleotides, the CDR3 is TGTGCCAGCAGCGCGACCGGGACAGGGTTCTACGAGCAGTACTTC.

The chain carries TRBV18 and TRBJ1-1; maybe TRBD1 (6 bases). Trimming pared 4 bases from V and 7 bases from J, leaving 13 bases between. The CDR3 loop spans 13 amino acids. Germline CDR1 is KGHSH and CDR2 is LQKENI. The CDR3 is CASSHQGLGEAFF. The CDR3 bases are TGTGCCAGCTCACACCAGGGGTTGGGTGAAGCTTTCTTT.

The rearrangement uses TRBV5-5 and TRBJ1-2, with 7 bases fitting TRBD1. V dropped 0 bases and J dropped 8; count of bases not matched to a gene: 10. The CDR3 covers 15 residues. Germline V CDR1 and CDR2: SGHKS, YYEKEE (reference sequence). CDR3 loop: CASSLARTGQGGYTF. The CDR3 coding sequence is TGTGCCAGCAGCTTGGCCCGGACAGGCCAAGGGGGCTACACCTTC.

The rearrangement uses TRBV5-4 and TRBJ1-2; 7 nucleotides agree with TRBD1. Germline V gene data show CDR1 as SGHNT and CDR2 as YYREEE (reference sequence). The CDR3 spans 13 residues. The J segment lost 9 bases and the V segment lost 4 bases, leaving 9 bases of the junction unmatched. The CDR3 DNA follows: TGTGCCAGCAGCCCAAAGACAGGGCTGAGCTACACCTTC. Translating gives CASSPKTGLSYTF. The full variable domain, in which reference TRBV5-4 and TRBJ1-2 provide the parts outside the CDR3, is ETGVTQSPTHLIKTRGQQVTLRCSSQSGHNTVSWYQQALGQGPQFIFQYYREEENGRGNFPPRFSGLQFPNYSSELNVNALELDDSALYLCASSPKTGLSYTFGSGTRLTVV.

In its sample, this clone was seen a few times. The rearrangement joins TRBV7-6 to TRBJ2-1; no clear D. The germline V gene has CDR1 SGHVS and CDR2 FNYEAQ. Trimming stripped 5 bases from V and 0 bases from J, with 14 bases between. This CDR3 is built from 16 residues. Here the CDR3 reads CASSLTRLSSYNEQFF. The DNA of the CDR3 is TGTGCCAGCAGCCTAACGAGGTTGAGCTCCTACAATGAGCAGTTCTTC. The variable domain in full, with the rest retrieved from reference TRBV7-6 and TRBJ2-1, is GAGVSQSPRYKVTKRGQDVALRCDPISGHVSLYWYRQALGQGPEFLTYFNYEAQQDKSGLPNDRFSAERPEGSISTLTIQRTEQRDSAMYRCASSLTRLSSYNEQFFGPGTRLTVL.

This chain uses TRBV7-2 with TRBJ1-6, with TRBD1 matching 10 bases. Germline CDR1 reads SGHTA; CDR2 reads FQGNSA. Losses at the gene ends were 5 bases for V and 5 bases for J; bases not matched to a gene: 9. CDR3 length equals 17 residues. In nucleotides, the CDR3 is TGTGCCAGCAGCCCGCTGACAGGGGGCAGCAATAATTCACCCCTCCACTTT. It translates to CASSPLTGGSNNSPLHF.

The chain employs TRBV9 and TRBJ2-1, with 10 bases fitting TRBD2. V lost 1 base, J lost 3 bases, and 4 bases stayed unmatched. Germline CDR1 is SGDLS and CDR2 is YYNGEE. The CDR3 covers 16 residues. DNA of the CDR3: TGTGCCAGCAGCGTAAGTAGCGGGGGGTACTACAATGAGCAGTTCTTC. Translating it yields CASSVSSGGYYNEQFF.

The genes are TRBV4-3 and TRBJ2-1; weak D call: TRBD2 (7 bases). There are 18 residues in the CDR3. Germline CDR1 reads LGHNA; CDR2 reads YSLEER. Between the trimmed V and J ends, which lost 1 base and 2 bases, there was a span of 18 bases. The CDR3 region is CASSQAASRGAPYNEQFF. The CDR3 DNA follows: TGCGCCAGCAGCCAAGCCGCCTCTCGGGGGGCGCCCTACAATGAGCAGTTCTTC.

The rearrangement joins TRBV27 to TRBJ1-2; the D is unclear. This CDR3 is built from 13 residues. The V gene lost 4 bases and the J gene lost 4 bases, with 10 bases spanning the gap. CDR1 is MNHEY and CDR2 is SMNVEV in the germline V gene (reference sequence). CDR3 coding DNA: TGTGCCAGCAGTTGGGATGGAGGCTATGGCTACACCTTC. Residues: CASSWDGGYGYTF.

The gene calls are TRBV29-1 and TRBJ1-1; TRBD1 matches at 8 bases. Germline CDR1 and CDR2: SQVTM and ANQGSEA. This CDR3 has 18 residues. Trimming at V came to 0 bases and at J to 0 bases, leaving 12 bases not matched to a gene. For the CDR3, the DNA is TGCAGCGTTGAAGATTGGTCCCGGGACAGGACCTTGAACACTGAAGCTTTCTTT. This translates into CSVEDWSRDRTLNTEAFF.

This clone was seen once. This chain uses TRBV5-8 with TRBJ1-1; D might be TRBD1 (6 bases). The CDR3 covers 15 residues. Trimming stripped 4 bases from V and 1 base from J, with 14 bases between. Germline V gene data show CDR1 as SGHTS and CDR2 as YDEGEE. CDR3 amino acids: CASSRWTVRNTEAFF. The CDR3 DNA reads as TGTGCCAGCAGCCGTTGGACAGTAAGGAACACTGAAGCTTTCTTT.

The chain joins TRBV18 to TRBJ1-2; perhaps TRBD1 as D (5 bases). Per the germline V gene, CDR1 is KGHSH and CDR2 is LQKENI. This CDR3 is built from 12 residues. V dropped 3 bases and J dropped 8 bases, with 10 bases sitting between them. The chain's CDR3 is CASSPGGEGYTF. The CDR3, as DNA: TGTGCCAGCTCACCGGGAGGGGAAGGCTACACCTTC.

This chain uses TRBV6-2 or TRBV6-3 with TRBJ1-2, with D possibly being TRBD1 (5 bases). Germline values: CDR1 MNHEY, CDR2 SVGEGT. CDR3 size: 15 residues. V gave up 6 bases and J gave up 8 bases, with 22 bases separating them. The CDR3 nucleotides read TGTGCCAGCAGCCAACCCGGGACTGGGGTTAGCGGCTACACCTTC. Amino acid sequence: CASSQPGTGVSGYTF.